Below are 17 T cell receptor beta chains sequenced from a single sample in a study of T-cell reconstitution after alpha-beta-depleted transplantation in children. Preparation of the TCRbeta library involved a method that used unique molecular identifiers. TCRdb re-analysed the PCR reads in MiXCR, keeping a single row per CDR3 protein. The sample holds 550,000 to 600,000 distinct CDR3 sequences; about 23% are singletons and the top ten take around 14%. The input for sequencing was PBMCs, mostly from graft donor cells, taken 360 days after TCRalphabeta/CD19-depleted stem cell transplant. These receptors originate from a boy under two years old who had a stem cell transplant for acute myeloid leukemia, so the T cells may come from the graft donor.

In this sample, this clonotype turned up a few times. This chain connects TRBV20-1 to TRBJ2-7; TRBD1 aligns across 7 bases. CDR1 DFQATT and CDR2 SNEGSKA come from the germline V gene (reference sequence). The CDR3 has 14 amino acids. V lost 3 bases and J lost 3; bases outside the gene matches: 8. The CDR3 reads CSARGYRDSYEQYF. The CDR3 bases are TGCAGTGCTAGGGGGTACCGGGACAGCTACGAGCAGTACTTC.

Here the CDR3 reads CASSLWRGNEQFF. CDR3 nucleotides: TGTGCCAGCAGTTTATGGAGGGGCAATGAGCAGTTCTTC. V and J are TRBV28 and TRBJ2-1; the D gene could be TRBD1 or TRBD2 (5 bases each). The germline V gene encodes CDR1 MDHEN and CDR2 SYDVKM. Trimming took off 0 bases at V and 6 bases at J, with 6 bases between the two ends. The CDR3 runs 13 residues.

This clonotype was recorded a few times. V usage is TRBV4-3 and J usage is TRBJ2-7, with D possibly TRBD1 on 6 matching bases. V was pared by 3 bases and J by 1 base, with 10 bases between. The CDR3 length is 14 residues. The germline gives CDR1 LGHNA, CDR2 YSLEER. CDR3 sequence: CASSHRQESYEQYF. DNA of the CDR3: TGCGCCAGCAGCCACCGACAGGAGTCCTACGAGCAGTACTTC.

This clonotype was seen ten or more times. The CDR3 DNA follows: TGCAGCGTTGAAGCATGGGGACACGAGGCTGCTAATGAAAAACTGTTTTTT. It is translated as CSVEAWGHEAANEKLFF. This sequence joins TRBV29-1 and TRBJ1-4, with D possibly matching TRBD1 (6 bases). Germline V gives CDR1 SQVTM, CDR2 ANQGSEA. Trimming shortened V by 1 base and J by 3 bases, and 18 bases separated the two germline ends. This CDR3 has 17 amino acids. The full variable domain, rest sourced from reference TRBV29-1 and TRBJ1-4, is SAVISQKPSRDICQRGTSLTIQCQVDSQVTMMFWYRQQPGQSLTLIATANQGSEATYESGFVIDKFPISRPNLTFSTLTVSNMSPEDSSIYLCSVEAWGHEAANEKLFFGSGTQLSVL.

This clonotype was recorded at least ten times. This sequence joins TRBV6-5 and TRBJ2-7; a weak D match, TRBD1 (6 bases). The CDR3 is 12 amino acids. Germline V gene data show CDR1 as MNHEY and CDR2 as SVGAGI. V was trimmed by 7 bases and J by 3 bases, leaving 10 bases between them. The CDR3 DNA is TGTGCCAGCACAGGACAGTTCTACGAGCAGTACTTC. It is translated as CASTGQFYEQYF.

This clonotype was observed once. A read error is likely, as this CDR3 ends without the conserved phenylalanine or tryptophan. This sequence joins TRBV6-5 and TRBJ1-2; TRBD1 might be the D (6 bases). Germline V gene lookup returns CDR1 MNHEY and CDR2 SVGAGI. The V end was cut by 2 bases, the J end by 8 bases, with 12 bases between. The CDR3 is made up of 13 amino acids. CDR3 DNA: TGTGCCAGCAGTTACCGGGAAGGGGGAGGCTACACCTCC. Translation: CASSYREGGGYTS.

The chain's CDR3 is CASGLVKDEQFF. DNA of the CDR3: TGTGCTAGTGGTTTGGTAAAGGATGAGCAGTTCTTC. The chain carries TRBV12-5 and TRBJ2-1; D gene unclear. V was shortened by 0 bases and J by 8 bases, with 5 bases between the two germline ends. This CDR3 is built from 12 residues. Germline V lookup: CDR1 LGHNT, CDR2 FRNRAP.

This clonotype has just a few counts. The CDR3 sequence: CASSPRWGDGYNEQFF. The CDR3 DNA reads TGTGCCAGCAGTCCCCGTTGGGGGGATGGCTACAATGAGCAGTTCTTC. The chain recombines TRBV9 with TRBJ2-1, with D possibly TRBD2 on 6 matching bases. The CDR3 covers 16 residues. The V gene lost 5 bases and the J gene lost 3 bases, with 18 bases spanning the gap. The V gene's germline CDR1 is SGDLS and CDR2 YYNGEE.

This clonotype was seen ten or more times. The chain recombines TRBV12-5 with TRBJ1-4; tentatively, D is TRBD1 (5 bases). V was shortened by 3 bases and J by 6 bases, with 11 bases between the two germline ends. This CDR3 comprises 14 residues. Germline V gives CDR1 LGHNT, CDR2 FRNRAP. CDR3 DNA sequence: TGTGCTAGTGGTTTCCGGGGGTTAGATGAAAAACTGTTTTTT. Its translation is CASGFRGLDEKLFF.

This clonotype was seen once. The chain employs TRBV20-1 and TRBJ1-4, with D hard to call. Germline CDR1 and CDR2: DFQATT and SNEGSKA (reference sequence). The CDR3 loop spans 11 amino acids. With 3 bases removed from V and 8 bases from J, the gap between germline ends came to 7 bases. The CDR3 region has the DNA TGCAGTGCTAGTCGGACCGAAAAACTGTTTTTT. Translating gives CSASRTEKLFF.

This clonotype was recorded a few times. The genes are TRBV20-1 and TRBJ2-3; 7 bases align to TRBD1. V dropped 4 bases and J dropped 0; count of bases not matched to a gene: 7. This CDR3 comprises 15 residues. CDR1 and CDR2 (germline): DFQATT, SNEGSKA (reference sequence). CDR3 sequence: CSANPPTGSTDTQYF. The CDR3 DNA follows: TGCAGTGCTAACCCACCGACAGGGAGCACAGATACGCAGTATTTT.

This clonotype was observed a few times. The rearrangement links TRBV18 to TRBJ2-3; 9 positions agree with TRBD2. V shed 5 bases, J shed 1 base, and the junction held 7 bases outside the gene matches. The CDR3 has 16 amino acids. The germline V gene has CDR1 KGHSH and CDR2 LQKENI. The CDR3 region is CASSRGSSGGTDTQYF. The CDR3 nucleotides are TGTGCCAGCTCAAGGGGCTCTAGCGGGGGCACAGATACGCAGTATTTT.

The chain couples TRBV15 to TRBJ2-5; D may be TRBD1 (6 bases). CDR3 length: 14 residues. CDR1 is LNHNV, CDR2 YYDKDF, per germline (reference sequence). V was trimmed by 7 bases and J by 2 bases, leaving 14 bases between them. CDR3 bases: TGTGCCACCAAGGAGGCAGGGGAACAAGAGACCCAGTACTTC. Translation gives CATKEAGEQETQYF.

Many counts were recorded for this clonotype. The J gene is TRBJ1-5, the V gene TRBV20-1; TRBD1 aligns across 11 bases. CDR1 is DFQATT and CDR2 is SNEGSKA in the germline V gene (reference sequence). J lost 3 bases, V lost 3 bases, and 4 bases had no gene match. The CDR3 totals 15 residues. CDR3 bases: TGCAGTGCTAGGGGACAGGGGGGGGCCAATCAGCCCCAGCATTTT. It translates to CSARGQGGANQPQHF.

V is TRBV7-7 and J is TRBJ2-5; no clear D. The CDR3 spans 14 residues. Trimming took 1 base from V and 1 from J, leaving 7 bases between them. The V gene's germline CDR1 is SSHAT and CDR2 FNYEAQ (reference sequence). In nucleotides, the CDR3 is TGTGCCAGCAGCTTAGACCTACTCCAAGAGACCCAGTACTTC. Protein sequence: CASSLDLLQETQYF.

The rearrangement joins TRBV20-1 to TRBJ1-1; possible D gene TRBD1, 5 bases. V lost 3 bases, J lost 6 bases, and 17 bases lay in between. The CDR3 is made up of 14 amino acids. CDR1 is DFQATT, CDR2 SNEGSKA, per germline (reference sequence). The CDR3 region has the DNA TGCAGTGCTAGCCCCAGGGAGATCTCTTCTGAAGCTTTCTTT. Translating gives CSASPREISSEAFF.

This clonotype was seen only a few times. The chain employs TRBV20-1 and TRBJ2-7; 8 positions match TRBD1. The CDR3 extends over 14 amino acids. V lost 5 bases, J lost 4 bases, and 10 bases stayed unmatched. Germline V gene data show CDR1 as DFQATT and CDR2 as SNEGSKA (reference sequence). CDR3 nucleotides: TGCAGTGCTTTTCCCTCGACAGGGGAGTACGAGCAGTACTTC. Amino acid sequence: CSAFPSTGEYEQYF.